These 26 T cell receptor beta chains were all obtained from the same sample, sequenced in a study of cytomegalovirus exposure and HLA in healthy donors. The study ran its PCR with 60 Vbeta and 13 Jbeta primers. The data were produced by immunoSEQ multiplex PCR, yet TCRdb's version contains in-frame clones alone and is incomplete. This sample's table reports 55,000 to 85,000 clones. Sequencing was done on a sample of PBMCs. These receptors originate from a female donor in good health and CMV-seropositive.

This chain joins TRBV2 and TRBJ1-2, with D possibly TRBD1 on 5 matching bases. Per the germline V gene, CDR1 is SNHLY and CDR2 is FYNNEI. The length of the CDR3 is 14 residues. Trimming pared 4 bases from V and 7 bases from J, leaving 16 bases between. CDR3 protein: CASSGQGLALGYTF. Here the CDR3 DNA reads TGTGCCAGCAGTGGGCAGGGTTTGGCTCTTGGCTACACCTTC.

The chain combines TRBV6-5 with TRBJ2-7; TRBD2 might be the D (5 bases). CDR3 length: 14 residues. V was clipped by 5 bases and J by 0 bases, with 11 bases between them. Per the germline V gene, CDR1 is MNHEY and CDR2 is SVGAGI. CDR3 protein: CASSRESHSYEQYF. The CDR3 coding sequence is TGTGCCAGCAGTCGGGAATCTCACTCCTACGAGCAGTACTTC.

This chain links TRBV5-5 with TRBJ1-2; the match to TRBD1 covers 7 bases. V dropped 3 bases and J dropped 8; count of bases not matched to a gene: 7. The length of the CDR3 is 13 residues. Germline CDR1 and CDR2: SGHKS and YYEKEE (reference sequence). Here the CDR3 reads CASSSNTGAGYTF. In DNA form, the CDR3 reads TGTGCCAGCAGCTCTAATACAGGGGCGGGCTACACCTTC.

The rearrangement uses TRBV9 and TRBJ2-3, with TRBD2 matching 12 bases. Germline V gene lookup returns CDR1 SGDLS and CDR2 YYNGEE. There are 17 residues in the CDR3. J was trimmed by 6 bases and V by 1 base; bases with no gene match: 9. The CDR3 loop reads CASSVLGLAGRPDTQYF. The CDR3 DNA follows: TGTGCCAGCAGCGTACTGGGACTAGCGGGTCGACCTGATACGCAGTATTTT.

This chain connects TRBV19 to TRBJ2-3; D gene uncertain. CDR1 and CDR2 (germline): LNHDA, SQIVND (reference sequence). V lost 7 bases and J lost 6, with 29 bases in between. The CDR3 spans 18 residues. The CDR3 DNA sequence: TGTGCCAGTACGCAGGTCGGCTCACCTAAAAACAAAAGGGATACGCAGTATTTT. Translated, it gives CASTQVGSPKNKRDTQYF.

J is TRBJ2-1 and V is TRBV5-5; TRBD2 agrees at 11 bases. Germline values: CDR1 SGHKS, CDR2 YYEKEE (reference sequence). The CDR3 loop spans 17 amino acids. V lost 3 bases, J lost 5 bases, and 10 bases stayed unmatched. CDR3 sequence reads: CASSSTGLADRDNEQFF. The CDR3 nucleotides read TGTGCCAGCAGCTCAACGGGACTAGCGGACCGCGACAATGAGCAGTTCTTC.

The V call is TRBV29-1, the J call TRBJ2-1, with 7 positions matching TRBD1. The CDR3 length is 14 residues. Unmatched junction bases numbered 5, after V lost 5 bases and J lost 1 base. CDR1 SQVTM and CDR2 ANQGSEA come from the germline V gene. The CDR3 sequence is CSVRDRVSYNEQFF. The CDR3, as DNA: TGCAGCGTTCGAGACAGGGTGTCCTACAATGAGCAGTTCTTC.

CDR3 DNA sequence: TGTGCCAGGCACAGGGGCGGGAACACTGAAGCTTTCTTT. Its translation is CARHRGGNTEAFF. V and J are TRBV2 and TRBJ1-1, with 7 positions matching TRBD1. V was clipped by 9 bases and J by 1 base; unmatched bases: 5. This CDR3 is 13 amino acids long. CDR1 and CDR2 from the germline V gene are SNHLY and FYNNEI.

This rearrangement joins TRBV4-3 to TRBJ1-2; D may be TRBD1 (5 bases). This CDR3 spans 16 amino acids. Germline V gene lookup returns CDR1 LGHNA and CDR2 YSLEER. Trimming removed 0 bases at V and 7 bases at J, with 18 bases between. The CDR3 reads CASSQEATAFRSGYTF. CDR3 nucleotide sequence: TGCGCCAGCAGCCAAGAGGCGACAGCATTTAGAAGTGGCTACACCTTC.

The chain joins TRBV19 to TRBJ1-5, with TRBD1 matching over 7 bases. Germline CDR1 and CDR2: LNHDA and SQIVND (reference sequence). The V gene end was trimmed by 8 bases and the J gene end by 5 bases; junction bases not matched to a gene: 3. This CDR3 contains 12 residues. The CDR3 region is CASAGGDQPQHF. In DNA form, the CDR3 reads TGTGCCAGTGCAGGGGGTGATCAGCCCCAGCATTTT.

V usage is TRBV18 and J usage is TRBJ1-4, with 7 nucleotides matching TRBD1. CDR1 is KGHSH and CDR2 is LQKENI in the germline V gene. The CDR3 contains 13 residues. J lost 7 bases, V lost 3 bases, and 2 bases had no gene match. The CDR3 reads CASSPRQGEKLFF. In DNA, the CDR3 is TGTGCCAGCTCACCCCGACAGGGTGAAAAACTGTTTTTT.

V is TRBV30 and J is TRBJ2-5; 12 positions agree with TRBD1. The CDR3 spans 16 residues. Germline-derived CDR1 and CDR2 are GTSNPN and SVGIG (reference sequence). Germline trimming cut 0 bases from V and 4 bases from J; bases unmatched to any gene: 6. The DNA for the CDR3 is TGTGCCTGGAGTGTACGTCGGGACAGGGGGCGAGAGACCCAGTACTTC. Its protein is CAWSVRRDRGRETQYF.

This rearrangement joins TRBV6-5 to TRBJ2-2, with a possible D match to TRBD1 (6 bases). CDR3 length: 16 amino acids. Germline V gene lookup returns CDR1 MNHEY and CDR2 SVGAGI. V lost 4 bases and J lost 1, with 13 bases in between. The CDR3: CASSFITQGNTGELFF. DNA for the CDR3: TGTGCCAGCAGTTTCATAACACAGGGGAACACCGGGGAGCTGTTTTTT.

The genes are TRBV10-3 and TRBJ2-3; 13 bases line up with TRBD2. V was clipped by 7 bases and J by 2 bases; unmatched bases: 3. The CDR3 runs to 15 residues. CDR1 is ENHRY, CDR2 SYGVKD, per germline. The CDR3: CAIMTSGGLTDTQYF. The CDR3 nucleotides are TGTGCCATCATGACTAGCGGGGGGCTCACAGATACGCAGTATTTT.

The chain is built from TRBV4-3 and TRBJ2-2; TRBD2 matches 7 bases. Germline V gives CDR1 LGHNA, CDR2 YSLEER. This CDR3 region has 14 residues. V lost 4 bases and J lost 5; bases outside the gene matches: 4. The chain's CDR3 is CASSLPGGTGELFF. The CDR3 nucleotides are TGCGCCAGCAGCCTACCGGGAGGAACCGGGGAGCTGTTTTTT.

The chain employs TRBV10-3 and TRBJ1-2; the D is unclear. CDR1 is ENHRY and CDR2 is SYGVKD in the germline V gene. V lost 3 bases to trimming and J lost 3 bases, with 5 bases between them. This CDR3 is built from 12 residues. CDR3 loop: CAISDGDYGYTF. The CDR3 DNA reads TGTGCCATCAGTGACGGAGACTATGGCTACACCTTC.

The chain carries TRBV2 and TRBJ1-5; TRBD1 matches 8 bases. CDR1 SNHLY and CDR2 FYNNEI come from the germline V gene. J lost 6 bases, V lost 6 bases, and 4 bases had no gene match. The CDR3 runs to 13 residues. The CDR3 region has the DNA TGTGCCAGCAGAGGACAGGGAGTTCAGCCCCAGCATTTT. Its translation is CASRGQGVQPQHF.

The chain joins TRBV11-2 to TRBJ1-4; 8 nucleotides agree with TRBD1. CDR3 size: 15 residues. Trimming took 5 bases from V and 2 from J; bases not matched to a gene: 4. Germline assignment: CDR1 SGHAT and CDR2 FQNNGV. DNA of the CDR3: TGTGCCAGCAGCCGCTGGACAGGGACTAATGAAAAACTGTTTTTT. Amino acids: CASSRWTGTNEKLFF.

V is TRBV28 and J is TRBJ1-2; D might be TRBD1 (6 bases). The V and J ends lost 5 bases and 5 bases respectively, with 12 bases between them. This CDR3 has 13 residues. Germline lookup yields CDR1 MDHEN and CDR2 SYDVKM. The CDR3 loop reads CASSRGQRYGYTF. As DNA, the CDR3 is TGTGCCAGCAGTAGGGGACAAAGGTATGGCTACACCTTC.

The chain links TRBV6-1 to TRBJ2-7; D ambiguous. Looked up from germline, CDR1 is MNHNS and CDR2 is SASEGT. The CDR3 runs to 12 residues. V was shortened by 4 bases and J by 4 bases, with 8 bases between the two germline ends. In DNA, the CDR3 is TGTGCCAGCAGTGGGCCTTATTACGAGCAGTACTTC. This codes for CASSGPYYEQYF.

The chain links TRBV4-3 to TRBJ2-1, with D uncertain. Trimming cost V 0 bases and J 5 bases, with 11 bases left between them. Germline lookup yields CDR1 LGHNA and CDR2 YSLEER. This CDR3 is 15 amino acids long. The CDR3 loop reads CASSQENASDNEQFF. DNA of the CDR3: TGCGCCAGCAGCCAAGAAAATGCGTCGGACAATGAGCAGTTCTTC.

The chain recombines TRBV6-4 with TRBJ2-3; the match to TRBD2 covers 7 bases. Germline CDR1 MRHNA, CDR2 SNTAGT. CDR3 size: 15 residues. V lost 3 bases and J lost 2; bases outside the gene matches: 5. CDR3 residues: CASSESGINTDTQYF. The CDR3 DNA reads TGTGCCAGCAGTGAAAGCGGGATAAACACAGATACGCAGTATTTT.

This chain joins TRBV5-6 and TRBJ2-7; tentatively, D is TRBD2 (6 bases). The ends were cut back, 1 base at V and 7 bases at J, with 9 bases in the middle. From germline, CDR1 is SGHDT and CDR2 YYEEEE. The CDR3 totals 12 residues. The CDR3 DNA sequence: TGTGCCAGCAGCTTGACTCGGGGGGAGCAGTACTTC. Amino acids: CASSLTRGEQYF.

In regard to this clone: At one of its ends the junction is not consistent with the germline gene, which may arise from a read error. V usage is TRBV4-3 and J usage is TRBJ1-1, with D maybe TRBD1 (6 bases). In germline, CDR1 is LGHNA, CDR2 YSLEER. The CDR3 totals 14 residues. CDR3 DNA sequence: TGCGCCAGCAGCCCCGGACAGAGGAACACTGAAGATTTCTTT. It is translated as CASSPGQRNTEDFF.

The rearrangement links TRBV5-1 to TRBJ2-1; D is unresolved. V lost 0 bases and J lost 10, with 11 bases in between. The CDR3 length is 13 residues. Germline V CDR1 and CDR2: SGHRS, YFSETQ. CDR3 sequence reads: CASSLANAEEQFF. DNA of the CDR3: TGCGCCAGCAGCTTGGCCAACGCGGAAGAGCAGTTCTTC.

The gene calls are TRBV19 and TRBJ2-7, with no clear D. Germline V CDR1 and CDR2: LNHDA, SQIVND (reference sequence). CDR3 length: 15 residues. The V gene lost 9 bases and the J gene lost 3 bases, with 21 bases spanning the gap. CDR3 region: CASQRRLSVGYEQYF. The CDR3 DNA is TGTGCCAGCCAGCGTCGACTGTCCGTGGGCTACGAGCAGTACTTC.